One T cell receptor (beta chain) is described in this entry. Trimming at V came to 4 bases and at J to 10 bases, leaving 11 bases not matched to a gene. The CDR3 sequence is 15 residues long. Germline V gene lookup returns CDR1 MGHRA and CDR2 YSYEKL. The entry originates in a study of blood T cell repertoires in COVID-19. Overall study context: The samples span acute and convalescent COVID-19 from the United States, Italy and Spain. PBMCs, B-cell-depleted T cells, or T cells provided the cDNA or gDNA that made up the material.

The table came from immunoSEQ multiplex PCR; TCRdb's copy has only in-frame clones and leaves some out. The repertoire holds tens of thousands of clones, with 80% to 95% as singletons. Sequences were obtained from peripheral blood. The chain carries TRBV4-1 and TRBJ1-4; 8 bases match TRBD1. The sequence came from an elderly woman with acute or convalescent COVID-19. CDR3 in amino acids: CASSLVPGQVVKLFF. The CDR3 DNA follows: TGCGCCAGCAGCCTAGTCCCGGGACAGGTCGTAAAACTGTTTTTT.